One and the same sample provided the 19 T cell receptor beta chains below, sequenced in a study of shared clonotypes between healthy human individuals (dated by TCRdb to the early 2020s). Libraries were prepared through the immunoSEQ multiplex PCR assay. Not all clones reach the TCRdb copy of this immuneACCESS table, which keeps in-frame sequences only. Checked studies attribute under half of the gap to unresolved V genes and leave the rest unexplained. This sample comprises about 1 million clones, about 74% of them detected only once. The top ten clones comprise around 1.4% of the sample. The sample was memory CD4+ T cells sorted from blood. This specimen's cell subset or site label, interpreted: CD45RA-negative fraction. The receptors originated from a man aged 18 to 30 in good health.

J is TRBJ2-7 and V is TRBV6-1, with 11 positions matching TRBD2. The germline V gene has CDR1 MNHNS and CDR2 SASEGT. Unmatched junction bases numbered 6, after V lost 6 bases and J lost 2 bases. The CDR3 consists of 15 residues. In DNA, the CDR3 is TGTGCCAGCAGCCGCGGACTAGCGGGTCCCTACGAGCAGTACTTC. It translates to CASSRGLAGPYEQYF.

J is TRBJ1-5 and V is TRBV6-1; D remains ambiguous. Per the germline V gene, CDR1 is MNHNS and CDR2 is SASEGT. The CDR3 totals 14 residues. The V end was cut by 6 bases, the J end by 2 bases, with 11 bases between. The CDR3 protein is CASSDQRGNQPQHF. The CDR3, as DNA: TGTGCCAGCAGCGACCAAAGGGGCAATCAGCCCCAGCATTTT.

Regarding this clone: This same CDR3 is encoded by further DNA sequences in the sample. This rearrangement joins TRBV10-3 to TRBJ2-7; D gene unclear. Germline V gene sequence: CDR1 ENHRY, CDR2 SYGVKD. Trimming shortened V by 10 bases and J by 7 bases, and 14 bases separated the two germline ends. This CDR3 has 11 residues. The CDR3 nucleotides are TGTGCCAGTACACCCACGGAGGAGCAGTACTTC. Encoded protein: CASTPTEEQYF.

This clone was counted once. The chain is built from TRBV2 and TRBJ2-7; no clear D. The germline V gene has CDR1 SNHLY and CDR2 FYNNEI. This CDR3 is 12 amino acids long. The V and J ends lost 5 bases and 2 bases respectively, with 7 bases between them. The CDR3 DNA sequence: TGTGCCAGCAGTATTACTCCCTACGAGCAGTACTTC. This sequence encodes CASSITPYEQYF.

The genes are TRBV5-1 and TRBJ2-6; the D call may be TRBD1 or TRBD2 (7 bases each). CDR3 length: 18 residues. Per the germline V gene, CDR1 is SGHRS and CDR2 is YFSETQ. With 3 bases removed from V and 0 bases from J, the gap between germline ends came to 16 bases. CDR3 bases: TGCGCCAGCAGCTCCCCAGGGGGGGCCCCCTCTGGGGCCAACGTCCTGACTTTC. Translating it yields CASSSPGGAPSGANVLTF.

This sequence joins TRBV30 and TRBJ1-3; unclear D gene. The CDR3 totals 14 residues. Germline CDR1 is GTSNPN and CDR2 is SVGIG (reference sequence). Trimming removed 5 bases at V and 0 bases at J, with 11 bases between. The CDR3 sequence is CAWFAVHSGNTIYF. CDR3 sequence (DNA): TGTGCCTGGTTTGCAGTCCACTCTGGAAACACCATATATTTT. The variable domain in full, with the rest retrieved from reference TRBV30 and TRBJ1-3, is SQTIHQWPATLVQPVGSPLSLECTVEGTSNPNLYWYRQAAGRGLQLLFYSVGIGQISSEVPQNLSASRPQDRQFILSSKKLLLSDSGFYLCAWFAVHSGNTIYFGEGSWLTVV.

This clone has just one count. The V and J genes are TRBV19 and TRBJ2-3; 7 nucleotides match TRBD2. With 6 bases clipped from V and 5 bases from J, the junction kept 11 bases outside the gene matches. The CDR3 length is 15 residues. Germline values: CDR1 LNHDA, CDR2 SQIVND (reference sequence). The CDR3 sequence is CASRGAGAGEDTQYF. The CDR3 DNA is TGTGCCAGTAGAGGGGCGGGAGCCGGGGAAGATACGCAGTATTTT.

The chain joins TRBV10-3 to TRBJ2-3; no clear D gene. Germline V gene sequence: CDR1 ENHRY, CDR2 SYGVKD. V was pared by 7 bases and J by 0 bases, with 8 bases between. The CDR3 is made up of 13 amino acids. CDR3 in amino acids: CAITGASTDTQYF. In DNA, the CDR3 is TGTGCCATCACGGGCGCAAGCACAGATACGCAGTATTTT.

The chain's CDR3 is CASSQVIIGSYNEQFF. The CDR3 nucleotides read TGCGCCAGCAGCCAAGTAATTATTGGTTCCTACAATGAGCAGTTCTTC. The chain joins TRBV4-3 to TRBJ2-1; D is unresolved. The germline gives CDR1 LGHNA, CDR2 YSLEER. The CDR3 covers 16 residues. Trimming took off 1 base at V and 1 base at J, with 11 bases between the two ends.

The V gene is TRBV2, the J gene TRBJ2-7, with TRBD1 matching over 9 bases. V trimming: 4 bases; J trimming: 7 bases; junction bases outside the gene matches: 14. The CDR3 length is 16 residues. Germline V gene sequence: CDR1 SNHLY, CDR2 FYNNEI. CDR3 residues: CASSAQIWTGVREQYF. The DNA for the CDR3 is TGTGCCAGCAGTGCCCAGATCTGGACAGGGGTTAGGGAGCAGTACTTC.

The chain combines TRBV5-7 with TRBJ1-6; D not resolved. TRBV5-7 is an ORF; its function is uncertain. The CDR3 consists of 14 residues. Trimming removed 3 bases from V and 7 bases from J, with 11 bases in between. The CDR3 DNA follows: TGTGCCAGCAGCTCGGTCGGTGGGAATTCACCCCTCCACTTT. Translation gives CASSSVGGNSPLHF.

This chain joins TRBV4-3 and TRBJ2-1; TRBD2 is a possible D gene (6 bases). Trimming stripped 2 bases from V and 4 bases from J, with 15 bases between. The CDR3 contains 16 residues. Per the germline V gene, CDR1 is LGHNA and CDR2 is YSLEER. CDR3 in DNA: TGCGCCAGCAGCCAAAGGTCGGCGGGAACATACAATGAGCAGTTCTTC. Its translation: CASSQRSAGTYNEQFF.

This sequence joins TRBV30 and TRBJ2-1; weak D call: TRBD2 (5 bases). The CDR3 has 12 amino acids. The V and J ends lost 1 base and 5 bases respectively, with 6 bases between them. Germline CDR1 reads GTSNPN; CDR2 reads SVGIG (reference sequence). The CDR3 nucleotides are TGTGCCTGGAGTGAACTAGACAATGAGCAGTTCTTC. This sequence encodes CAWSELDNEQFF. The variable domain in full, with the rest retrieved from reference TRBV30 and TRBJ2-1, is SQTIHQWPATLVQPVGSPLSLECTVEGTSNPNLYWYRQAAGRGLQLLFYSVGIGQISSEVPQNLSASRPQDRQFILSSKKLLLSDSGFYLCAWSELDNEQFFGPGTRLTVL.

This chain connects TRBV19 to TRBJ2-3; 8 nucleotides match TRBD2. V trimming: 9 bases; J trimming: 1 base; junction bases outside the gene matches: 6. Germline V gene data show CDR1 as LNHDA and CDR2 as SQIVND (reference sequence). The CDR3 has 14 residues. The CDR3: CASARGDGTDTQYF. CDR3 nucleotides: TGTGCCAGCGCGCGGGGGGACGGCACAGATACGCAGTATTTT.

This clone was counted a single time. V usage is TRBV7-9 and J usage is TRBJ2-7, with TRBD1 identical over 9 bases. Germline loops: CDR1 SEHNR, CDR2 FQNEAQ (reference sequence). The CDR3 runs 14 residues. The V and J ends lost 5 bases and 5 bases, in that order; junction bases with no gene match: 7. The CDR3 sequence is CASSPPTGGNEQYF. The CDR3, as DNA: TGTGCCAGCAGCCCACCAACAGGGGGCAACGAGCAGTACTTC. The full variable domain, completed using reference TRBV7-9 and TRBJ2-7, is DTGVSQNPRHKITKRGQNVTFRCDPISEHNRLYWYRQTLGQGPEFLTYFQNEAQLEKSRLLSDRFSAERPKGSFSTLEIQRTEQGDSAMYLCASSPPTGGNEQYFGPGTRLTVT.

V and J are TRBV4-3 and TRBJ2-5; D gene ambiguous. Looked up from germline, CDR1 is LGHNA and CDR2 is YSLEER. The ends were cut back, 3 bases at V and 1 base at J, with 12 bases in the middle. The CDR3 spans 15 residues. CDR3 sequence: CASSHLSGFQETQYF. In nucleotides, the CDR3 is TGCGCCAGCAGCCATTTGTCAGGATTCCAAGAGACCCAGTACTTC.

Only a few counts were recorded for this clone. J is TRBJ1-1 and V is TRBV6-5; 10 positions match TRBD1. Germline loops: CDR1 MNHEY, CDR2 SVGAGI. Unmatched junction bases numbered 11, after V lost 8 bases and J lost 5 bases. The CDR3 consists of 15 residues. Written as DNA, the CDR3 is TGTGCCAGCTCGACTGGTGGGACAGGGGAAACTGAAGCTTTCTTT. Its protein is CASSTGGTGETEAFF.

The V gene is TRBV6-1, the J gene TRBJ2-1, with 13 bases that match TRBD2. The germline V gene has CDR1 MNHNS and CDR2 SASEGT. The V segment lost 1 base and the J segment 0 bases; nucleotides outside the gene matches: 6. This CDR3 spans 19 amino acids. Here the CDR3 DNA reads TGTGCCAGCAGTGAAGTCTTGACTAGCGGGAGGAGCTCCTACAATGAGCAGTTCTTC. Its protein product is CASSEVLTSGRSSYNEQFF.

In nucleotides, the CDR3 is TGTGCCAGCAGCCAACCAGAAAGGGATGGAAACACCATATATTTT. This translates into CASSQPERDGNTIYF. J is TRBJ1-3 and V is TRBV7-9; no definite D call. The germline V gene has CDR1 SEHNR and CDR2 FQNEAQ (reference sequence). V was cut by 5 bases and J by 3 bases, with 14 bases left in between. This CDR3 has 15 residues.